This TCR beta chain was observed in a study of identical twins. Overall study findings and caveats: A lower insertion count was a feature of abundant cord blood beta clonotypes, with no such feature in memory repertoires. Models underestimated how often monozygotic twins shared out-of-frame TCR alpha. Part of the zero-insertion signal could reflect confounding by invariant MAIT and iNKT cells.

A universal primer site was incorporated via template switching, and the cDNA contained unique molecular identifiers. TCRdb analysed the 5' RACE reads with MiXCR anew, one entry per CDR3 protein. The sample has about 890,000 distinct CDR3 sequences; 9% to 15% are singletons. Concerning this clonotype itself: Its cognate antigen is unknown.

The CDR3 is made up of 14 amino acids. The ends lost 6 bases at V and 7 bases at J; junction bases unmatched: 5. Germline CDR1 reads LGHDT; CDR2 reads YNNKEL (reference sequence). These same data were also listed under a study on yellow fever vaccine responses in identical twins.

Sequencing input: PBMCs. This TCR derives from a woman between 18 and 29 years old in good health. The genes are TRBV3-1 and TRBJ1-6; 8 nucleotides align to TRBD1. The CDR3 region is CASSGDRSNSPLHF. The CDR3 DNA follows: TGTGCCAGCAGTGGGGACAGGTCGAATTCACCCCTCCACTTT.